These 26 T cell receptor beta chains were all obtained from the same sample, sequenced in a study of blood T cell repertoires in COVID-19. The data were produced by immunoSEQ multiplex PCR, yet TCRdb's version contains in-frame clones alone and is incomplete. The sample carries around 200,000 clones, about 83% recorded once. The sequenced sample was peripheral blood. These receptors came from a man between 60 and 70 years old who had recovered from COVID-19.

This clone was observed once. The rearrangement joins TRBV30 to TRBJ2-7; 8 bases align to TRBD1. V was clipped by 0 bases and J by 1 base; unmatched bases: 5. The CDR3 has 15 amino acids. The germline V gene has CDR1 GTSNPN and CDR2 SVGIG (reference sequence). The CDR3 here is CAWSVSWTGSYEQYF. The CDR3, as DNA: TGTGCCTGGAGTGTATCCTGGACAGGGTCCTACGAGCAGTACTTC.

V gene TRBV15 combines with J gene TRBJ2-7, with TRBD1 matching 9 bases. The CDR3 runs 14 residues. Trimming took 5 bases from V and 2 from J; bases not matched to a gene: 4. Germline values: CDR1 LNHNV, CDR2 YYDKDF (reference sequence). The CDR3 region has the DNA TGTGCCACCAGCCTGGACAGGGGACCCTACGAGCAGTACTTC. This gives the protein CATSLDRGPYEQYF.

V and J are TRBV7-8 and TRBJ2-3, with 14 bases that match TRBD2. The CDR3 sequence is 18 residues long. After removal of 8 bases from V and 7 bases from J, the junction contained 17 bases not matched to a gene. Looked up from germline, CDR1 is SGHVS and CDR2 is FQNEAQ. In nucleotides, the CDR3 is TGTGCCAGCCAACCGGGACTAGCGGGGGCCCTTATGTTGCATACGCAGTATTTT. It codes for CASQPGLAGALMLHTQYF.

This clone appeared a few times. The CDR3 protein is CASSQYQASNQPQHF. The CDR3 coding sequence is TGCGCCAGCAGCCAATATCAAGCCAGCAATCAGCCCCAGCATTTT. The genes are TRBV4-1 and TRBJ1-5, with unresolved D. The CDR3 runs to 15 residues. In germline, CDR1 is MGHRA, CDR2 YSYEKL. The germline V and J ends were trimmed by 2 bases and 1 base, with 9 bases remaining between them.

This CDR3 is CASSGQGQNQPQHF. The DNA for the CDR3 is TGTGCCAGCAGTGGACAGGGTCAAAATCAGCCCCAGCATTTT. J is TRBJ1-5 and V is TRBV28; TRBD1 aligns across 8 bases. Germline V gives CDR1 MDHEN, CDR2 SYDVKM. V was clipped by 5 bases and J by 4 bases; unmatched bases: 4. The CDR3 runs to 14 residues.

V is TRBV7-9 and J is TRBJ1-1, with TRBD1 matching over 8 bases. The germline gives CDR1 SEHNR, CDR2 FQNEAQ (reference sequence). With V trimmed by 1 base and J by 10 bases, 5 bases remained unmatched. The CDR3 runs to 13 residues. DNA for the CDR3: TGTGCCAGCAGCTTAGAGGACAGGGCCCGAGCTTTCTTT. This sequence encodes CASSLEDRARAFF. Filled out from reference TRBV7-9 and TRBJ1-1, the complete variable domain reads DTGVSQNPRHKITKRGQNVTFRCDPISEHNRLYWYRQTLGQGPEFLTYFQNEAQLEKSRLLSDRFSAERPKGSFSTLEIQRTEQGDSAMYLCASSLEDRARAFFGQGTRLTVV.

The V gene is TRBV3-1 (or the pseudogene TRBV3-2), the J gene TRBJ2-1; TRBD2 aligns across 8 bases. Per the germline V gene, CDR1 is LGHDT and CDR2 is YNNKEL (reference sequence). The CDR3 spans 15 residues. The V segment lost 1 base and the J segment 4 bases; nucleotides outside the gene matches: 3. The CDR3 DNA reads TGTGCCAGCAGCCAAGGTCTAGCGGGTTACAATGAGCAGTTCTTC. It encodes CASSQGLAGYNEQFF.

J is TRBJ1-1 and V is TRBV5-3; D unresolved. TRBV5-3 is treated as an ORF (open reading frame) with a function not yet certain. The CDR3 runs to 12 residues. With 9 bases removed from V and 4 bases from J, the gap between germline ends came to 13 bases. The CDR3 here is CAKTRSSTEAFF. CDR3 nucleotide sequence: TGTGCCAAGACGCGGAGTAGCACTGAAGCTTTCTTT.

This clone was counted between two and nine times. For the CDR3, the DNA is TGTGCCAGTACGGACAGGGGCATGTCGACAGATACGCAGTATTTT. Translated, it gives CASTDRGMSTDTQYF. The chain employs TRBV19 and TRBJ2-3; 9 nucleotides align to TRBD1. The CDR3 consists of 15 residues. Germline lookup yields CDR1 LNHDA and CDR2 SQIVND (reference sequence). Trimming took 7 bases from V and 3 from J; bases not matched to a gene: 8. Full variable domain (remainder filled in from reference TRBV19 and TRBJ2-3): DGGITQSPKYLFRKEGQNVTLSCEQNLNHDAMYWYRQDPGQGLRLIYYSQIVNDFQKGDIAEGYSVSREKKESFPLTVTSAQKNPTAFYLCASTDRGMSTDTQYFGPGTRLTVL.

The rearrangement joins TRBV28 to TRBJ2-5; a possible D gene is TRBD2 (5 bases). This CDR3 contains 17 residues. Per germline, CDR1 MDHEN and CDR2 SYDVKM. The V gene lost 4 bases and the J gene lost 7 bases, with 25 bases spanning the gap. CDR3 DNA: TGTGCCAGCAGTTCATCAACGGGCGGACTTAAACTGGGGACCCAGTACTTC. Its translation: CASSSSTGGLKLGTQYF.

V gene TRBV19 combines with J gene TRBJ2-7, with TRBD1 matching over 9 bases. V lost 5 bases and J lost 3; bases outside the gene matches: 5. The CDR3 is 14 residues long. Germline loops: CDR1 LNHDA, CDR2 SQIVND (reference sequence). The CDR3 DNA follows: TGTGCCAGTAGTCCTCCGGGACAGGGCTACGAGCAGTACTTC. It specifies CASSPPGQGYEQYF.

The chain recombines TRBV30 with TRBJ2-5; a weak D match, TRBD1 (8 bases). V lost 0 bases and J lost 5, with 16 bases in between. The CDR3 is made up of 15 amino acids. The germline gives CDR1 GTSNPN, CDR2 SVGIG (reference sequence). The CDR3 DNA reads TGTGCCTGGAGTGTACAAGGACAGGGAGGGGAGACCCAGTACTTC. Translation: CAWSVQGQGGETQYF.

In its sample, this clone was seen a few times. The chain combines TRBV19 with TRBJ1-5; 7 nucleotides match TRBD1. The germline gives CDR1 LNHDA, CDR2 SQIVND (reference sequence). The CDR3 length is 13 residues. J gave up 7 bases and V 1 base, and 1 base lay outside the gene matches. The CDR3 DNA follows: TGTGCCAGTAGTATAGCAGGGGGGCAGCCCCAGCATTTT. Its protein is CASSIAGGQPQHF.

V gene TRBV6-5 combines with J gene TRBJ1-1; D gene unclear. Trimming stripped 5 bases from V and 1 base from J, with 8 bases between. The CDR3 sequence is 13 residues long. Germline lookup yields CDR1 MNHEY and CDR2 SVGAGI. The CDR3 DNA reads as TGTGCCAGCAGTCTTCGACAGAACACTGAAGCTTTCTTT. Amino acids: CASSLRQNTEAFF.

This clone was observed a handful of times. The genes are TRBV7-6 and TRBJ2-7, with a tentative D call TRBD2 (6 bases). The V end lost 7 bases, the J end lost 5 bases, and 12 bases lay between the germline ends. From germline, CDR1 is SGHVS and CDR2 FNYEAQ. This CDR3 contains 12 residues. CDR3 DNA: TGTGCCAGCAATGCGAGGGAGGACGAGCAGTACTTC. Amino acid sequence: CASNAREDEQYF.

The genes are TRBV7-8 and TRBJ2-7, with 7 bases aligning to TRBD1. CDR1 is SGHVS and CDR2 is FQNEAQ in the germline V gene. The CDR3 is 21 amino acids. V lost 1 base and J lost 3; bases outside the gene matches: 24. CDR3 region: CASSLEGDWDRRFTALYEQYF. In DNA form, the CDR3 reads TGTGCCAGCAGCTTAGAAGGGGATTGGGACAGAAGGTTTACCGCCCTCTACGAGCAGTACTTC.

This chain connects TRBV27 to TRBJ1-6, with 9 bases fitting TRBD1. CDR1 and CDR2 (germline): MNHEY, SMNVEV (reference sequence). J gave up 10 bases and V 7 bases, and 11 bases lay outside the gene matches. The CDR3 covers 15 residues. The CDR3 DNA reads as TGTGCCAGCAACCCTGGGACAGGGTCGGGATCACCCCTCCACTTT. Translation gives CASNPGTGSGSPLHF.

CDR3 sequence: CASSLKQGPQYF. For the CDR3, the DNA is TGTGCCAGCAGTTTAAAGCAGGGCCCGCAGTATTTT. V gene TRBV27 combines with J gene TRBJ2-3; tentatively, D is TRBD1 (5 bases). The V end lost 2 bases, the J end lost 10 bases, and 10 bases lay between the germline ends. The CDR3 consists of 12 residues. Germline V CDR1 and CDR2: MNHEY, SMNVEV (reference sequence).

V is TRBV12-3 or TRBV12-4 and J is TRBJ1-1; D may be TRBD1 (6 bases). The V end was cut by 4 bases, the J end by 4 bases, with 10 bases between. CDR3 size: 13 residues. CDR3 amino acids: CASSSGQFTEAFF. DNA for the CDR3: TGTGCCAGCAGTTCAGGACAGTTCACTGAAGCTTTCTTT.

This rearrangement joins TRBV5-1 to TRBJ1-2; TRBD1 agrees at 10 bases. The V segment lost 4 bases and the J segment 4 bases; nucleotides outside the gene matches: 10. The CDR3 sequence is 16 residues long. Germline CDR1 reads SGHRS; CDR2 reads YFSETQ. The CDR3 sequence is CASSQAPGQGTYGYTF. The DNA of the CDR3 is TGCGCCAGCAGCCAGGCCCCGGGACAGGGGACCTATGGCTACACCTTC.

This rearrangement joins TRBV10-1 to TRBJ2-3, with 11 bases aligning to TRBD2. CDR1 and CDR2 from the germline V gene are WNHNN and SYGVQD (reference sequence). The CDR3 is 13 amino acids. V shed 4 bases, J shed 7 bases, and the junction held 1 base outside the gene matches. The CDR3 DNA follows: TGCGCCAGCAGTGGACTAGCGGGACATACGCAGTATTTT. This encodes CASSGLAGHTQYF.

The J gene is TRBJ1-1, the V gene TRBV29-1; TRBD1 might be the D (6 bases). This CDR3 comprises 15 residues. Germline-derived CDR1 and CDR2 are SQVTM and ANQGSEA. V lost 0 bases to trimming and J lost 1 base, with 12 bases between them. CDR3 coding DNA: TGCAGCGTTGAAGATCCCGGACAGAGGAACACTGAAGCTTTCTTT. Translation: CSVEDPGQRNTEAFF. Using reference TRBV29-1 and TRBJ1-1 for the parts outside the CDR3, the full variable domain is SAVISQKPSRDICQRGTSLTIQCQVDSQVTMMFWYRQQPGQSLTLIATANQGSEATYESGFVIDKFPISRPNLTFSTLTVSNMSPEDSSIYLCSVEDPGQRNTEAFFGQGTRLTVV.

The chain carries TRBV7-9 and TRBJ2-2; 10 positions match TRBD2. V dropped 5 bases and J dropped 4; count of bases not matched to a gene: 7. CDR1 is SEHNR, CDR2 FQNEAQ, per germline (reference sequence). This CDR3 spans 16 amino acids. The CDR3 sequence is CASSPAGGTGTGELFF. As DNA, the CDR3 is TGTGCCAGCAGCCCAGCGGGGGGGACGGGCACCGGGGAGCTGTTTTTT. The entire variable domain, with the rest obtained from reference TRBV7-9 and TRBJ2-2, is as follows: DTGVSQNPRHKITKRGQNVTFRCDPISEHNRLYWYRQTLGQGPEFLTYFQNEAQLEKSRLLSDRFSAERPKGSFSTLEIQRTEQGDSAMYLCASSPAGGTGTGELFFGEGSRLTVL.

The V call is TRBV11-2, the J call TRBJ2-7, with 8 nucleotides matching TRBD1. CDR1 and CDR2 (germline): SGHAT, FQNNGV. This CDR3 region has 14 residues. V lost 0 bases to trimming and J lost 7 bases; unmatched junction nucleotides: 5. The CDR3 nucleotides read TGTGCCAGCAGCTTAGATCCGACAGGGGATGAGCAGTACTTC. Residues: CASSLDPTGDEQYF.

This chain connects TRBV7-2 to TRBJ1-4; D remains ambiguous. This CDR3 contains 13 residues. The germline V gene encodes CDR1 SGHTA and CDR2 FQGNSA. V lost 5 bases and J 2 bases, leaving 6 bases between the germline ends. The CDR3 sequence is CASSTSTNEKLFF. The CDR3 bases are TGTGCCAGCAGCACTAGTACTAATGAAAAACTGTTTTTT. Based on the CDR3 plus reference TRBV7-2 and TRBJ1-4, the full variable domain is GAGVSQSPSNKVTEKGKDVELRCDPISGHTALYWYRQSLGQGLEFLIYFQGNSAPDKSGLPSDRFSAERTGGSVSTLTIQRTQQEDSAVYLCASSTSTNEKLFFGSGTQLSVL.

The chain links TRBV6-1 to TRBJ2-7, with 8 bases matching TRBD1. Germline V lookup: CDR1 MNHNS, CDR2 SASEGT. This CDR3 spans 16 amino acids. With 4 bases clipped from V and 7 bases from J, the junction kept 15 bases outside the gene matches. The chain's CDR3 is CASSAGHGQGAWEQYF. In nucleotides, the CDR3 is TGTGCCAGCAGTGCAGGTCATGGGCAGGGGGCGTGGGAGCAGTACTTC.